The clone carrying this T cell receptor (beta chain) has only a few counts. Losses at the gene ends were 4 bases for V and 5 bases for J; bases not matched to a gene: 7. This CDR3 is built from 15 residues. The V gene's germline CDR1 is LGHNA and CDR2 YNFKEQ. The protocol was immunoSEQ multiplex PCR, while the TCRdb copy is restricted to in-frame clones and leaves out a portion. The top ten clones hold over 12% of a sample with around 160,000 clones, roughly 82% of them seen once. These data come from a study of blood T cell repertoires in COVID-19. The J gene is TRBJ1-5, the V gene TRBV4-2; the match to TRBD1 covers 8 bases. Material for sequencing was peripheral blood. The sequence came from a human donor with acute or convalescent COVID-19. The donor label of this sample is uncertain. In DNA form, the CDR3 reads TGTGCCAGCAGCCCTACACCGACAGGGGATCAGCCCCAGCATTTT. It codes for CASSPTPTGDQPQHF.